The 10 T cell receptor beta chains in this list originate from one sample, sequenced in a study of PD-1 blockade in classical Hodgkin lymphoma (TCRdb year 2020). In light of the paper, this sample's time point label describes: cycle 4 day 1 (C4D1), after 6 weeks of nivolumab. Every trial patient had relapsed after autologous stem cell transplantation, and cohorts A, B and C differed in prior brentuximab vedotin exposure. CD4+ T cells were purified from thawed PBMCs by magnetic negative selection with a Miltenyi CD4+ T cell isolation kit. The library relied on the immunoSEQ multiplex PCR assay. In TCRdb, the immuneACCESS table is reduced to in-frame sequences with V and J assigned. These tables do not hold every clone; where another copy was compared, an unresolved V gene accounts for under half, and the others remain unexplained. The sample table shows a few thousand clones, and approximately 80% are seen once. The ten top clones hold roughly 3.2% of the sample.

This sample comprised CD4+ T cells from blood, obtained before the fourth cycle of nivolumab. The receptors come from a human donor with classical Hodgkin lymphoma.

The gene calls are TRBV7-2 and TRBJ2-1; perhaps D is TRBD1 or TRBD2 (5 bases each). The CDR3 covers 13 residues. From germline, CDR1 is SGHTA and CDR2 FQGNSA. The V end was cut by 5 bases, the J end by 9 bases, with 14 bases between. CDR3 nucleotides: TGTGCCAGCAGCCCCACGCCGAGGGGTGAGCAGTTCTTC. It translates to CASSPTPRGEQFF. Variable domain in full (rest from reference TRBV7-2 and TRBJ2-1): GAGVSQSPSNKVTEKGKDVELRCDPISGHTALYWYRQSLGQGLEFLIYFQGNSAPDKSGLPSDRFSAERTGGSVSTLTIQRTQQEDSAVYLCASSPTPRGEQFFGPGTRLTVL.

The chain has TRBV20-1 and TRBJ1-1; tentative D call: TRBD1 (5 bases). Germline CDR1 reads DFQATT; CDR2 reads SNEGSKA (reference sequence). The CDR3 spans 11 residues. The V end lost 6 bases, the J end lost 3 bases, and 8 bases lay between the germline ends. The chain's CDR3 is CSARGDTEAFF. CDR3 bases: TGCAGTGCCCGGGGGGACACTGAAGCTTTCTTT.

The chain is built from TRBV5-4 and TRBJ2-5; 11 bases agree with TRBD1. J gave up 5 bases and V 4 bases, and 10 bases lay outside the gene matches. The CDR3 runs to 16 residues. Germline V gene sequence: CDR1 SGHNT, CDR2 YYREEE (reference sequence). CDR3 protein: CASSPPGQGVPETQYF. The CDR3 nucleotides are TGTGCCAGCAGCCCACCGGGACAGGGGGTTCCGGAGACCCAGTACTTC.

The chain links TRBV28 to TRBJ1-2; 12 bases map to TRBD1. Germline V CDR1 and CDR2: MDHEN, SYDVKM. This CDR3 has 15 amino acids. Trimming cost V 2 bases and J 8 bases; bases outside gene matches: 6. CDR3 bases: TGTGCCAGCAGTTTACCGGGACAGGGGGCGAGGGGCTACACCTTC. Protein product: CASSLPGQGARGYTF.

This clone appeared a single time. This sequence joins TRBV7-9 and TRBJ2-1; 9 bases match TRBD2. The CDR3 consists of 17 residues. The germline CDR1 and CDR2 sequences are SEHNR and FQNEAQ (reference sequence). J lost 8 bases, V lost 6 bases, and 17 bases had no gene match. CDR3 amino acids: CASSLLAGGRVGDEQFF. CDR3 sequence (DNA): TGTGCCAGCAGTTTACTAGCGGGCGGCCGCGTAGGGGATGAGCAGTTCTTC.

In nucleotides, the CDR3 is TGTGCCAGCAGGCCCGCCAACTATGGCTACACCTTC. Protein product: CASRPANYGYTF. The V and J genes are TRBV6-6 and TRBJ1-2; D is unresolved. CDR3 length: 12 amino acids. The germline V gene encodes CDR1 MNHNY and CDR2 SVGAGI (reference sequence). Trimming took 6 bases from V and 2 from J, leaving 7 bases between them.

The chain joins TRBV5-6 to TRBJ2-7; tentatively, D is TRBD1 or TRBD2 (7 bases each). Trimming took 3 bases from V and 6 from J, leaving 13 bases between them. Germline CDR1 SGHDT, CDR2 YYEEEE. The CDR3 is 13 residues long. CDR3 in amino acids: CASSSIRGGEQYF. The CDR3 bases are TGTGCCAGCAGCTCCATCAGGGGGGGCGAGCAGTACTTC.

The chain uses TRBV6-1 and TRBJ1-1; 7 nucleotides line up with TRBD1. There are 14 residues in the CDR3. Germline CDR1 reads MNHNS; CDR2 reads SASEGT. Trimming at V came to 5 bases and at J to 2 bases, leaving 5 bases not matched to a gene. The CDR3 region is CASSRGQINTEAFF. In DNA, the CDR3 is TGTGCCAGCAGTCGGGGACAGATCAACACTGAAGCTTTCTTT.

This sequence joins TRBV6-5 and TRBJ2-1; D is undetermined. Trimming shortened V by 6 bases and J by 13 bases, and 13 bases separated the two germline ends. Per the germline V gene, CDR1 is MNHEY and CDR2 is SVGAGI. The CDR3 extends over 11 amino acids. CDR3 nucleotides: TGTGCCAGCAGGGACGCTGGGCCCCAGTTCTTC. This sequence encodes CASRDAGPQFF.

The V gene is TRBV5-4, the J gene TRBJ1-1; D unclear. Germline lookup yields CDR1 SGHNT and CDR2 YYREEE (reference sequence). Trimming pared 0 bases from V and 3 bases from J, leaving 6 bases between. The CDR3 covers 13 residues. The CDR3 DNA follows: TGTGCCAGCAGCTTGGAACACGACACTGAAGCTTTCTTT. This codes for CASSLEHDTEAFF. The whole variable domain, filled in from reference TRBV5-4 and TRBJ1-1, reads ETGVTQSPTHLIKTRGQQVTLRCSSQSGHNTVSWYQQALGQGPQFIFQYYREEENGRGNFPPRFSGLQFPNYSSELNVNALELDDSALYLCASSLEHDTEAFFGQGTRLTVV.